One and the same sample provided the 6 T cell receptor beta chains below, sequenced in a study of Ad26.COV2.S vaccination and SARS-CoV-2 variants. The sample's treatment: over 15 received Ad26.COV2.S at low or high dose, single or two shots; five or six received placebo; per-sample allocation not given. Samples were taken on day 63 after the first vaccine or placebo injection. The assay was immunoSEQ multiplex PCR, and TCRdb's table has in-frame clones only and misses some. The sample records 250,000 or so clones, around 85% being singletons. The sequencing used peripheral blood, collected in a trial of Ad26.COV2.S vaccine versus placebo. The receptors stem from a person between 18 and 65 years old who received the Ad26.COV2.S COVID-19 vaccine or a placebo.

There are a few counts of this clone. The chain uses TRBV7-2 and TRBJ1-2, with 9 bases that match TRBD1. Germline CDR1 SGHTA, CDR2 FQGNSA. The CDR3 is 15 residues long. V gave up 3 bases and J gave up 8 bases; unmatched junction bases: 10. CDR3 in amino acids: CASSFDGQGTGGYTF. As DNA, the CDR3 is TGTGCCAGCAGCTTCGATGGACAGGGGACGGGAGGCTACACCTTC.

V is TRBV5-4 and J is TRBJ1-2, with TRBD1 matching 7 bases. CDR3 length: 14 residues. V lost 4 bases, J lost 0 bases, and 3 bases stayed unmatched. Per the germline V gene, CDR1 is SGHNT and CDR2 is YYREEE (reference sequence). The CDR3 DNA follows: TGTGCCAGCAGCCTAGGACAGGCTAACTATGGCTACACCTTC. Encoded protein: CASSLGQANYGYTF.

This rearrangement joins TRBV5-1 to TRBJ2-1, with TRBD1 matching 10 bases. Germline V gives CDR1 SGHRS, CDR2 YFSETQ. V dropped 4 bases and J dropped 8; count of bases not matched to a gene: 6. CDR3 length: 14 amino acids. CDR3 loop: CASSPGQGTDEQFF. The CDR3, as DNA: TGCGCCAGCAGCCCGGGACAGGGGACGGATGAGCAGTTCTTC. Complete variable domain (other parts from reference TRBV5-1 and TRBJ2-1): KAGVTQTPRYLIKTRGQQVTLSCSPISGHRSVSWYQQTPGQGLQFLFEYFSETQRNKGNFPGRFSGRQFSNSRSEMNVSTLELGDSALYLCASSPGQGTDEQFFGPGTRLTVL.

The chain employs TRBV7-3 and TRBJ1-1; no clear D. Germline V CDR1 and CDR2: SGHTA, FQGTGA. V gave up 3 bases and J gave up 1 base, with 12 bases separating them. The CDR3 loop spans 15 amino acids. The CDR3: CASSLNRPRNTEAFF. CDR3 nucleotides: TGTGCCAGCAGCTTGAACCGCCCGAGGAACACTGAAGCTTTCTTT.

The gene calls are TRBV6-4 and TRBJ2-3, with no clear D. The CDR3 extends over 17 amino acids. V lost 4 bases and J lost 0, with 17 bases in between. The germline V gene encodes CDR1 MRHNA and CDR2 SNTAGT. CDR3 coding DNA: TGTGCCAGCAGTGTTCTCCCCGGACCAGTAAGCACAGATACGCAGTATTTT. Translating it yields CASSVLPGPVSTDTQYF.

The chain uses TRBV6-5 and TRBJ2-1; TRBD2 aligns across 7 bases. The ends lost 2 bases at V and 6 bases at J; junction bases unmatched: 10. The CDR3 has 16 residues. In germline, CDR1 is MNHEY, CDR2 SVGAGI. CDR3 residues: CASSYSGGGSPNEQFF. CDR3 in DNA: TGTGCCAGCAGTTACAGTGGCGGGGGATCCCCCAATGAGCAGTTCTTC.